The present T cell receptor beta chain was sequenced within a study of cytomegalovirus exposure and HLA in healthy donors. Study-wide findings and caveats: Later genetic work tied a missense DCLRE1C variant to beta-chain V and J trimming. A later analysis reportedly identified an Asian-associated ancestry cluster as carrying fewer N-insertions than the approximately 730-donor mean. Presence/absence analyses took donor sequencing depth as roughly uniform.

Worth noting for this clone: The target antigen is unknown.

This PCR relied on a set of 60 Vbeta primers and 13 Jbeta primers. Measured with immunoSEQ multiplex PCR; TCRdb has only the in-frame clones, and not every one. The sample lists roughly 130,000 clones; over 60% were seen once. The CDR3 covers 13 residues. The V and J ends lost 4 bases and 1 base respectively, with 8 bases between them. The germline CDR1 and CDR2 sequences are SQVTM and ANQGSEA. Sequencing input: PBMCs. V usage is TRBV29-1 and J usage is TRBJ1-5; D uncertain. The TCR comes from a man younger than 35 in good health and CMV-seronegative. The CDR3 loop is CSVGGVSNQPQHF. In DNA, the CDR3 is TGCAGCGTTGGCGGGGTCAGCAATCAGCCCCAGCATTTT.